This T cell receptor beta chain emerged from a study of OX40 agonist ivuxolimab in advanced cancers. The CDR3 runs 11 residues. The V gene lost 8 bases and the J gene lost 7 bases, with 11 bases spanning the gap. Germline assignment: CDR1 MNHNY and CDR2 SVGAGI (reference sequence). In regard to this clone: The antigen is undetermined.

General observations from the study: Compared with CD4+, CD8+ T cells on average had more expanded clones.

Produced via immunoSEQ multiplex PCR; TCRdb's table is partial and in-frame only. The table lists some 42,000 clones, around four fifths of them singletons. The V gene is TRBV6-6, the J gene TRBJ1-1; D not resolved. Sample: CD4+ or CD8+ T cells sorted from blood, taken in a trial of the OX40 agonist ivuxolimab. This TCR came from an adult with an advanced solid tumor such as melanoma, head and neck, liver or kidney cancer. This CDR3 reads CASRHGHEAFF. The CDR3 DNA reads TGTGCCAGCCGACATGGGCATGAAGCTTTCTTT.